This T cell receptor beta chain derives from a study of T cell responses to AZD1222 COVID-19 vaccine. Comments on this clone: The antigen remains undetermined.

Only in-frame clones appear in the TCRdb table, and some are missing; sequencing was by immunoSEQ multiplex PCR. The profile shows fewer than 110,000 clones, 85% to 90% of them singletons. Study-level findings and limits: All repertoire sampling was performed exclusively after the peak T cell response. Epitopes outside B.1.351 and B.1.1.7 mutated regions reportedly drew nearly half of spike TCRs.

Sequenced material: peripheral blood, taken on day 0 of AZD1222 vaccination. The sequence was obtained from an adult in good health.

CDR3 bases: TGTGCCAGCAGTATGAACTCAGGGAATCAGCCCCAGCATTTT. Translating it yields CASSMNSGNQPQHF. The rearrangement joins TRBV6-5 to TRBJ1-5; D possibly corresponds to TRBD1 (5 bases). With 5 bases removed from V and 4 bases from J, the gap between germline ends came to 12 bases. Germline V lookup: CDR1 MNHEY, CDR2 SVGAGI. The CDR3 is 14 amino acids.